Included here is one T cell receptor (beta chain) sequence, with context. The target of this receptor is not known. No base-level quality is on record; no much larger clone is a single base apart. This sample was taken from a study of T cells after yellow fever vaccination (dated by TCRdb to the late 2010s). In the study overall: The SMART-Seq v4 Ultra Low Input RNA kit was used to prepare libraries from fractions with low cell numbers. To follow T-cell clones before and after both primary and booster YFV17D yellow fever vaccination, bulk TCR alpha and beta repertoires underwent longitudinal sequencing. Two healthy male donors, one aged 18 to 29 and one aged 30 to 40 years, were included in the cohort. Bulk PBMC replicates and cell subsets were isolated from blood drawn at multiple timepoints before and after both primary and secondary immunization. The study at large found these results: A small fraction of clonotypes showed up in both the CD4 and CD8 compartments, probably as a result of convergent recombination. Because abundant contaminating clonotypes from the bulk population could be contained in FACS-sorted repertoires, computational filtering was required. Because the study included only two donors, the extent to which the findings can be generalized is limited. After the booster, most of the clones that had expanded following primary vaccination were detected again (96% of CD4 and 80% to 90% of CD8), which suggests that memory was broadly maintained. The secondary T-cell response was found to be weaker but faster than the primary response, with a peak reached on day 5 rather than on day 15.

Taken from the germline V gene, the CDR1 and CDR2 loops are SQVTM and ANQGSEA. The V end loses 4 bases and the J end loses 7 bases, and a stretch of 4 bases separates them. There are 9 amino acids in the CDR3, from cysteine to phenylalanine inclusive. The CDR3 DNA has 27 bases and is translated from base 1. The sample's treatment or condition label is to be understood as: live attenuated yellow fever vaccine strain. At each blood-draw timepoint, two biological replicates of bulk PBMCs were collected. A standard Ficoll-Paque protocol was used to isolate PBMCs from peripheral blood. TriZol was used to extract RNA from bulk PBMCs, from CD4 and CD8 fractions, and from dextramer-positive and dextramer-negative fractions. TCR cDNA was synthesized by 5'RACE template switching, which introduced a universal primer site and unique molecular identifiers. Priming for cDNA synthesis came from both the TCR alpha and TCR beta constant segments. Library amplification involved two PCR steps, and the second step added sample barcodes and sequencing adapters. Sequencing of the libraries was done on either Illumina HiSeq 2500 (2x100 bp) or NovaSeq (2x150 bp). From the authors' description of their analysis: MIGEC was used to demultiplex reads and collapse the reads into UMI consensus sequences, and MiXCR was used for V(D)J alignment. Vaccine-responding clonotypes were identified with edgeR using replicate PBMC samples, with FDR below 0.01 and a log2 fold change above 5 up to day 15 being required. CD4 or CD8 identity was assigned to each bulk clonotype according to whether the clonotype was present at higher abundance in the sequenced CD4 repertoire or the sequenced CD8 repertoire. The public reads were reanalyzed by TCRdb: fastp trimming at Q25, MiXCR alignment, in-frame beta chains only. When rows share a CDR3 protein, they turn into one entry using the most common DNA and genes. The V and J calls follow TCRdb's processing rather than the paper's. This sample gives approximately 300,000 distinct CDR3 sequences in total; about 6.9% of them show up just once. The ten largest clonotypes hold over 15% of the sample.

This TCR derives from a young man who received the YFV17D yellow fever vaccine. This chain joins TRBV29-1 to TRBJ2-5, with the D gene not clear enough to name. The material sequenced was PBMCs, taken around 45 days after the first yellow fever vaccination. The CDR3 has the sequence CSVGWTQYF. At the DNA level, the sequence is TGCAGCGTTGGGTGGACCCAGTACTTC.